These 5 T cell receptor beta chains share one sample of origin, sequenced in a study of T cells after yellow fever vaccination. Each CDR3 protein gets one entry after TCRdb re-called the 5' RACE reads with MiXCR. The sample includes approximately 69,000 distinct CDR3 sequences, under 6.5% of them seen just once. The sequencing here drew on CD4+ T cells sorted from PBMCs, taken around 16 days after the first yellow fever vaccination. These receptors all stem from a man between 18 and 29 years old who received the YFV17D yellow fever vaccine.

This clonotype was observed many times. The chain couples TRBV20-1 to TRBJ2-4; D ambiguous. Germline CDR1 reads DFQATT; CDR2 reads SNEGSKA (reference sequence). CDR3 length equals 14 residues. The V end lost 6 bases, the J end lost 0 bases, and 12 bases lay between the germline ends. The chain's CDR3 is CSALKPLAKNIQYF. In DNA form, the CDR3 reads TGCAGTGCCCTTAAACCACTAGCCAAAAACATTCAGTACTTC.

This clonotype showed up many times. This chain joins TRBV29-1 and TRBJ2-7; possibly TRBD1 or TRBD2 for D (5 bases each). V lost 4 bases and J 5 bases, leaving 12 bases between the germline ends. This CDR3 is 12 amino acids long. The germline V gene has CDR1 SQVTM and CDR2 ANQGSEA. The DNA of the CDR3 is TGCAGCGTTGTGATTCAGGGAGACGAGCAGTACGTC. Translating it yields CSVVIQGDEQYV.

There are many counts of this clonotype. This chain connects TRBV18 to TRBJ2-7; maybe TRBD2 (6 bases). The V gene's germline CDR1 is KGHSH and CDR2 LQKENI. The CDR3 is made up of 14 amino acids. V lost 6 bases and J lost 6, with 18 bases in between. The CDR3: CASSQRPGVVEQYV. In DNA form, the CDR3 reads TGTGCCAGCTCTCAGCGCCCGGGGGTGGTCGAGCAGTACGTC.

There are many counts of this clonotype. DNA of the CDR3: TGTGCCATCAGTGCGACACTCTACAATGAGCAGTTCTTC. This codes for CAISATLYNEQFF. The V and J genes are TRBV10-3 and TRBJ2-1; the D is unclear. Germline lookup yields CDR1 ENHRY and CDR2 SYGVKD. Deletions cut 4 bases from V and 3 bases from J, with 7 bases between. The CDR3 is made up of 13 amino acids.

This clonotype was recorded many times. V gene TRBV20-1 combines with J gene TRBJ2-2, with 7 positions matching TRBD1. From germline, CDR1 is DFQATT and CDR2 SNEGSKA (reference sequence). J was trimmed by 3 bases and V by 6 bases; bases with no gene match: 4. The CDR3 totals 13 residues. The CDR3 DNA reads as TGCAGTGCCCGACAGGGTTACACCGGGGAGCTGTTTTTT. Translating gives CSARQGYTGELFF.